The rows below give T cell receptor beta chains drawn from one sample of a study of breast tumors, draining lymph nodes, adjacent tissues. TCRdb used MiXCR to reprocess the multiplex PCR reads, holding one entry per CDR3 protein. This sample carries tens of thousands of distinct CDR3 sequences, about 23% of them seen once, and the ten largest clones take 8%. The specimen sequenced was breast tumor tissue. The receptors derive from a female donor with breast cancer. Some clones in this sample may be carry-over from other donors' samples. Each CDR3 is given without its conserved first and last residue. The D gene is left open where the match is weak. Some rows mark clone size as missing; the rest say once, few, many or name a class of expanded clone.

many	NA	TRBV2	12	ASRDLLKPNEQF
many	NA	TRBV6-1	11	ASSEGGRPGQY
few	TRBD2	TRBV27	14	VSSLFPSGKSYEQY
many	TRBD1	TRBV5-4	14	ASSFARDRGTEKLF
few	NA	TRBV25-1	11	ASSEGMQETQY
few	NA	TRBV20-1	13	SAPAFGAPANEQF
many	NA	TRBV7-9	15	ASSYFGQGGTNEKLF
NA	TRBD1	TRBV27	13	ASSHGTEPNQPQH
many	TRBD1	TRBV7-2	13	ASSQGTANTGELF
NA	TRBD1	TRBV19	13	ASSIDTGVTGELF
many	NA	TRBV20-1	14	SASRRDREGTGELF
NA	NA	TRBV11-2	11	ASSLDRVETQY
medium-sized	TRBD1	TRBV6-1	13	ASSEGDRNNSPLH
NA	TRBD2	TRBV11-3	14	ASSPRGLAGVETQY
many	TRBD1	TRBV19	15	ASSTLVPGQGKVGYT
many	NA	TRBV7-2	12	ASRYWGGRLEQF
many	NA	TRBV5-1	11	ASSPGRVNEQF
NA	NA	TRBV19	13	ASSSSRAVNGKLF
many	TRBD2	TRBV2	20	ASSEEGLAGAAIPPSTDTQY
many	NA	TRBV7-8	10	ASSLDGNTIY
few	TRBD2	TRBV18	15	ASSPLWGLASRDTQY
many	NA	TRBV6-1	11	ATTKVQFDEQY
many	TRBD1	TRBV6-1	11	ASMDTGGYGYT
many	NA	TRBV14	12	ASSSTVGALGYT
many	NA	TRBV5-5	14	ASSLGLQGSGNTIY
many	NA	TRBV20-1	10	SAVSGDQPQH
many	NA	TRBV12-3/TRBV12-4	10	ASSLVARTQY
many	NA	TRBV11-1	13	ASSPRDTAYNEQF
many	TRBD2	TRBV11-2	15	ASRFLAGVAGKNEQF
NA	NA	TRBV6-5	11	ASSYSRVETQY
many	NA	TRBV6-1	13	ASSGYPGYNQPQH
many	NA	TRBV10-2	14	ASSESGKALFGGYT
many	NA	TRBV9	12	ASSVTGSQETQY
many	NA	TRBV10-3	10	AISSGANVLT
medium-sized	TRBD1	TRBV30	11	ASRGQGRETQY
many	NA	TRBV7-3	12	ASSLRAGIPPLH
many	NA	TRBV5-1	12	ASREEAGGGKLF
few	NA	TRBV2	13	ASRRTASNTGELF
many	NA	TRBV9	12	ASSVGGSSYEQY
NA	NA	TRBV28	12	ASSFGQGNQPQH
many	NA	TRBV25-1	10	ASSKRMGEQF
many	NA	TRBV10-2	10	ASLSYGNEQF
many	NA	TRBV4-1	13	ASSQWAGQGYGYT
many	TRBD1	TRBV5-1	11	ASSPGDRYEQY
many	NA	TRBV2	14	ASSDIANWLGETQY
NA	TRBD2	TRBV28	13	ASSLAGGSAGELF
many	NA	TRBV19	13	ASSRGGRAEWPQH
NA	TRBD1	TRBV5-1	15	ASSLTLRQGFCNEQL
NA	TRBD2	TRBV5-4	11	ASSLPGGDEQF